The entry that follows covers one T cell receptor (beta chain) sequence. This record belongs to a study of cytomegalovirus exposure and HLA in healthy donors. J gave up 8 bases and V 0 bases, and 4 bases lay outside the gene matches. Germline V gene lookup returns CDR1 SGHTA and CDR2 FQGTGA. CDR3 length: 14 residues. The PCR contained 60 Vbeta and 13 Jbeta primers. Measured with immunoSEQ multiplex PCR; TCRdb has only the in-frame clones, and not every one. Of about 160,000 clones in the sample, 60% to 85% are singletons; the top ten hold around 1.5%. This clonotype was sampled from a woman aged 25-40 years in good health and CMV-seronegative. The sequenced material came from PBMCs. The chain uses TRBV7-3 and TRBJ1-1; TRBD1 matches 9 bases. CDR3 sequence reads: CASSLTGQGAEAFF. The CDR3 nucleotides read TGTGCCAGCAGCTTAACGGGACAGGGCGCGGAAGCTTTCTTT.